This T cell receptor beta chain was sequenced during a study of glioma-infiltrating T cells after dendritic cell vaccination. Whole-study context: Three intradermal dendritic cell vaccine injections were given every two weeks.

TCRB CDR3 was amplified from 2 ug genomic DNA or less. The protocol was immunoSEQ multiplex PCR, while the TCRdb copy is restricted to in-frame clones and leaves out a portion. This table has 93,000 or so clones, around three quarters appearing once. Trimming left V 8 bases short and J 11 bases short, with 15 bases between. The CDR3 loop spans 12 amino acids. Looked up from germline, CDR1 is SGHAT and CDR2 is FQNNGV. None of the glioblastoma patients had an isocitrate dehydrogenase mutation. Before vaccination, two weeks after the third vaccination, and at progression, PBMC were collected. This specimen consisted of blood, obtained before dendritic cell vaccination. The chain employs TRBV11-2 and TRBJ1-4; tentatively, D is TRBD1 (6 bases). This sequence originates from a human donor with glioblastoma. CDR3 region: CASSVRGGKLFF. The DNA of the CDR3 is TGTGCCAGCTCGGTCAGGGGAGGGAAACTGTTTTTT.